The 12 T cell receptor beta chains below all came from one sample that was sequenced in a study of blood T cell repertoires in COVID-19. Using immunoSEQ multiplex PCR, the repertoire was profiled, and TCRdb retains in-frame clones only, with some absent. The table shows some 170,000 clones, with 70% to 90% occurring only once. Sequencing was done on a sample of peripheral blood. These receptors were collected from a human donor in a cohort sampled during active COVID-19.

The V gene is TRBV2, the J gene TRBJ2-2; TRBD1 aligns across 7 bases. From germline, CDR1 is SNHLY and CDR2 FYNNEI. The CDR3 runs to 15 residues. The junction had 5 bases not matched to a gene; V was cut back by 3 bases and J by 4 bases. In nucleotides, the CDR3 is TGTGCCAGCAGTGATCAGGGACAGTTCACCGGGGAGCTGTTTTTT. Amino acid sequence: CASSDQGQFTGELFF.

This clone was counted only a few times. The chain carries TRBV7-2 and TRBJ2-6; TRBD1 matches at 9 bases. Germline loops: CDR1 SGHTA, CDR2 FQGNSA. This CDR3 is built from 18 residues. Trimming cost V 5 bases and J 2 bases; bases outside gene matches: 10. In DNA, the CDR3 is TGTGCCAGCAGCGTACCGGGACAGGGCCGTCCTGGGGCCAACGTCCTGACTTTC. This translates into CASSVPGQGRPGANVLTF.

This chain joins TRBV9 and TRBJ2-3, with D possibly being TRBD2 (7 bases). CDR1 is SGDLS, CDR2 YYNGEE, per germline. CDR3 size: 17 residues. The ends were cut back, 4 bases at V and 2 bases at J, with 20 bases in the middle. In nucleotides, the CDR3 is TGTGCCAGCAGCCAAATCTTTAGGGAGGGGGACACAGATACGCAGTATTTT. It yields the protein CASSQIFREGDTDTQYF.

The chain recombines TRBV3-1 (or the pseudogene TRBV3-2) with TRBJ1-2, with 7 nucleotides matching TRBD1. With V trimmed by 2 bases and J by 6 bases, 9 bases remained unmatched. CDR1 and CDR2 from the germline V gene are LGHDT and YNNKEL (reference sequence). The CDR3 is made up of 15 amino acids. As DNA, the CDR3 is TGTGCCAGCAGCCAATTAGGAGGGGGCAGTGATGGCTACACCTTC. Protein sequence: CASSQLGGGSDGYTF.

A few counts support this clone. The genes are TRBV7-8 and TRBJ2-2; D gene uncertain. The CDR3 is made up of 15 amino acids. The V end was cut by 6 bases, the J end by 4 bases, with 15 bases between. Germline V gene data show CDR1 as SGHVS and CDR2 as FQNEAQ. This CDR3 reads CASRSSEVFTGELFF. The DNA for the CDR3 is TGTGCCAGCAGGAGCTCCGAGGTTTTCACCGGGGAGCTGTTTTTT.

A single count supports this clone. The genes are TRBV6-5 and TRBJ1-4; D is possibly TRBD1 (5 bases). V was clipped by 6 bases and J by 4 bases, with 15 bases between them. This CDR3 comprises 15 residues. Germline-derived CDR1 and CDR2 are MNHEY and SVGAGI. The CDR3 DNA reads TGTGCCAGCAGGTCACAGGTCGGCATTAATGAAAAACTGTTTTTT. The encoded protein is CASRSQVGINEKLFF.

This clone was detected a few times. V is TRBV25-1 and J is TRBJ2-5; 7 nucleotides agree with TRBD1. Trimming took 6 bases from V and 2 from J; bases not matched to a gene: 6. The CDR3 extends over 14 amino acids. Germline CDR1 is MGHDK and CDR2 is SYGVNS. CDR3 sequence (DNA): TGTGCCAGCAGGGCGACAGGGTTGCAAGAGACCCAGTACTTC. Protein sequence: CASRATGLQETQYF.

The chain combines TRBV27 with TRBJ1-2; 12 bases line up with TRBD1. CDR1 is MNHEY and CDR2 is SMNVEV in the germline V gene (reference sequence). The V and J ends lost 0 bases and 3 bases, in that order; junction bases with no gene match: 5. The length of the CDR3 is 17 residues. CDR3 sequence: CASSLSGQGALDYGYTF. In DNA, the CDR3 is TGTGCCAGCAGTTTATCGGGACAGGGGGCTTTGGACTATGGCTACACCTTC.

This chain links TRBV28 with TRBJ1-4; 7 bases are shared with TRBD1. The CDR3 covers 16 residues. The V gene's germline CDR1 is MDHEN and CDR2 SYDVKM. The V and J ends lost 6 bases and 5 bases, in that order; junction bases with no gene match: 12. CDR3 region: CASSSTTDRLNEKLFF. The DNA of the CDR3 is TGTGCCAGCAGCTCTACCACGGACAGGTTGAATGAAAAACTGTTTTTT.

Comments on this clone: The same CDR3 is also encoded by other DNA sequences in this sample. J is TRBJ1-1 and V is TRBV9; D is undetermined. V lost 0 bases and J lost 0, with 3 bases in between. CDR1 and CDR2 from the germline V gene are SGDLS and YYNGEE. CDR3 length equals 13 residues. This chain's CDR3 is CASSVALNTEAFF. DNA for the CDR3: TGTGCCAGCAGCGTAGCCTTGAACACTGAAGCTTTCTTT.

The rearrangement links TRBV19 to TRBJ2-7; D possibly corresponds to TRBD1 (7 bases). With 6 bases removed from V and 0 bases from J, the gap between germline ends came to 15 bases. Germline values: CDR1 LNHDA, CDR2 SQIVND (reference sequence). This CDR3 contains 15 residues. The CDR3 loop reads CASRGGQSSSYEQYF. The CDR3 nucleotides read TGTGCCAGTAGGGGGGGACAGTCCTCCTCCTACGAGCAGTACTTC.

The genes are TRBV7-6 and TRBJ2-1; D unclear. Germline CDR1 SGHVS, CDR2 FNYEAQ. V lost 5 bases and J 10 bases, leaving 9 bases between the germline ends. There are 11 residues in the CDR3. This CDR3 is CASSPEREQFF. CDR3 coding DNA: TGTGCCAGCAGCCCCGAACGGGAGCAGTTCTTC. The full variable domain, in which reference TRBV7-6 and TRBJ2-1 provide the parts outside the CDR3, is GAGVSQSPRYKVTKRGQDVALRCDPISGHVSLYWYRQALGQGPEFLTYFNYEAQQDKSGLPNDRFSAERPEGSISTLTIQRTEQRDSAMYRCASSPEREQFFGPGTRLTVL.